These 16 T cell receptor beta chains were all obtained from the same sample, sequenced in a study of T-cell memory formation after mild COVID-19. TCRdb reprocessed the 5' RACE reads via MiXCR and lists one record per CDR3 protein. Of fewer than 350,000 distinct CDR3 sequences listed, roughly an eighth are singletons. The specimen sequenced was PBMCs or a T cell subset sorted from them (not recorded which). The receptors derive from a young man who had mild COVID-19 (a few samples of this study predate the infection). Cell type and time point are not known.

This clonotype was picked up a small number of times. The chain recombines TRBV28 with TRBJ1-5, with D maybe TRBD1 (6 bases). Germline V gene sequence: CDR1 MDHEN, CDR2 SYDVKM. With 6 bases removed from V and 7 bases from J, the gap between germline ends came to 7 bases. The CDR3 has 11 residues. CDR3: CASRGGQPQHF. The CDR3 DNA reads as TGTGCCAGCAGAGGGGGGCAGCCCCAGCATTTT.

The chain links TRBV12-3 or TRBV12-4 to TRBJ2-5; TRBD1 or TRBD2 may be the D gene (5 bases each). CDR3 size: 15 residues. Trimming left V 6 bases short and J 1 base short, with 15 bases between. The CDR3 here is CASRPPGRIQETQYF. The CDR3 bases are TGTGCCAGCAGGCCCCCGGGACGCATCCAAGAGACCCAGTACTTC.

This clonotype was recorded a few times. V and J are TRBV7-8 and TRBJ2-7; D possibly matches TRBD1 or TRBD2 (6 bases each). Germline assignment: CDR1 SGHVS and CDR2 FQNEAQ. CDR3 length: 15 residues. V was cut by 5 bases and J by 1 base, with 15 bases left in between. Written as DNA, the CDR3 is TGTGCCAGCAGCCCCAGGGGAGGCGGTTCCTACGAGCAGTACTTC. Amino acids: CASSPRGGGSYEQYF.

J is TRBJ2-2 and V is TRBV7-3; D is tentatively TRBD1 or TRBD2 (6 bases each). Per the germline V gene, CDR1 is SGHTA and CDR2 is FQGTGA. This CDR3 has 15 amino acids. Trimming took off 5 bases at V and 6 bases at J, with 16 bases between the two ends. Here the CDR3 reads CASSPSSGGSGELFF. The DNA of the CDR3 is TGTGCCAGCAGCCCCAGTTCCGGGGGCTCCGGGGAGCTGTTTTTT.

CDR3 region: CASSVRAPRGDEQFF. The CDR3 nucleotides are TGTGCCAGCAGTGTTCGGGCTCCCAGGGGCGATGAGCAGTTCTTC. The chain has TRBV25-1 and TRBJ2-1, with a possible D match to TRBD1 (6 bases). Germline lookup yields CDR1 MGHDK and CDR2 SYGVNS. The CDR3 has 15 residues. V was shortened by 4 bases and J by 8 bases, with 18 bases between the two germline ends.

As DNA, the CDR3 is TGTGCCAGCAGACGGACAGGGGAGGGTGGCTACACCTTC. Translating gives CASRRTGEGGYTF. V is TRBV6-6 and J is TRBJ1-2, with 9 bases that match TRBD1. With 6 bases clipped from V and 7 bases from J, the junction kept 6 bases outside the gene matches. The CDR3 contains 13 residues. The V gene's germline CDR1 is MNHNY and CDR2 SVGAGI (reference sequence).

In this sample, this clonotype turned up a few times. The chain combines TRBV3-1 with TRBJ2-3; TRBD2 matches 7 bases. Germline V gene data show CDR1 as LGHDT and CDR2 as YNNKEL (reference sequence). Unmatched junction bases numbered 11, after V lost 4 bases and J lost 1 base. This CDR3 has 17 residues. As DNA, the CDR3 is TGTGCCAGCAGCCCCTGGGGAGGGGAGGGTGGCACAGATACGCAGTATTTT. Its protein is CASSPWGGEGGTDTQYF.

The chain links TRBV5-6 to TRBJ2-1; no clear D. CDR3 length: 14 amino acids. Germline CDR1 reads SGHDT; CDR2 reads YYEEEE. Trimming took off 2 bases at V and 5 bases at J, with 11 bases between the two ends. This CDR3 reads CASSFAFADNEQFF. In DNA form, the CDR3 reads TGTGCCAGCAGCTTCGCTTTCGCTGACAATGAGCAGTTCTTC.

This clonotype has more than one count but fewer than ten. V gene TRBV24-1 combines with J gene TRBJ1-2, with unresolved D. The length of the CDR3 is 14 residues. CDR1 and CDR2 (germline): KGHDR, SFDVKD. Trimming took off 0 bases at V and 4 bases at J, with 8 bases between the two ends. The CDR3 loop reads CATSDLDMGYGYTF. The CDR3 DNA reads as TGTGCCACCAGTGATTTGGATATGGGCTATGGCTACACCTTC.

In this sample, this clonotype turned up a few times. The chain carries TRBV20-1 and TRBJ1-3, with TRBD1 identical over 7 bases. This CDR3 region has 14 residues. Germline CDR1 and CDR2: DFQATT and SNEGSKA (reference sequence). J lost 0 bases, V lost 5 bases, and 4 bases had no gene match. The chain's CDR3 is CSAPDRDSGNTIYF. The CDR3 nucleotides read TGCAGTGCTCCAGACAGGGACTCTGGAAACACCATATATTTT.

The genes are TRBV24-1 and TRBJ2-3, with 10 bases fitting TRBD2. Germline CDR1 reads KGHDR; CDR2 reads SFDVKD. This CDR3 has 16 residues. V lost 2 bases to trimming and J lost 2 bases; unmatched junction nucleotides: 3. The CDR3 sequence is CATSDSGTSDTDTQYF. CDR3 nucleotides: TGTGCCACCAGTGATTCCGGGACTAGCGACACAGATACGCAGTATTTT.

This chain links TRBV5-1 with TRBJ2-7; D ambiguous. This CDR3 spans 13 amino acids. V dropped 2 bases and J dropped 5 bases, with 11 bases sitting between them. The germline V gene encodes CDR1 SGHRS and CDR2 YFSETQ. CDR3 nucleotide sequence: TGCGCCAGCAGCTTCAACATTGCTAACGAGCAGTACTTC. Amino acids: CASSFNIANEQYF.

The chain uses TRBV2 and TRBJ2-1, with TRBD1 matching over 9 bases. Germline V gene data show CDR1 as SNHLY and CDR2 as FYNNEI. Germline trimming cut 10 bases from V and 8 bases from J; bases unmatched to any gene: 6. The CDR3 loop spans 12 amino acids. The CDR3 nucleotides read TGTGCCACCAGGACAGGGGTGGATGAGCAGTTCTTC. It codes for CATRTGVDEQFF.

Here the CDR3 reads CASSQEFEGGPDTQYF. The CDR3 DNA reads as TGCGCCAGCAGCCAAGAATTTGAGGGGGGACCAGATACGCAGTATTTT. The J gene is TRBJ2-3, the V gene TRBV4-1, with D perhaps assigned TRBD1 or TRBD2 (6 bases each). This CDR3 contains 16 residues. Germline CDR1 is MGHRA and CDR2 is YSYEKL. V was shortened by 0 bases and J by 4 bases, with 14 bases between the two germline ends.

This chain links TRBV7-2 with TRBJ2-1, with TRBD2 matching over 8 bases. V lost 5 bases, J lost 9 bases, and 9 bases stayed unmatched. The CDR3 extends over 14 amino acids. CDR1 SGHTA and CDR2 FQGNSA come from the germline V gene. CDR3 sequence: CASSQGLVVGEQFF. CDR3 in DNA: TGTGCCAGCAGCCAGGGACTAGTAGTGGGTGAGCAGTTCTTC.

This clonotype was detected only a few times. The CDR3, as DNA: TGTGCCAGCAGCTTAGTAGGGGCACAACTCACTGAAGCTTTCTTT. It codes for CASSLVGAQLTEAFF. V is TRBV7-2 and J is TRBJ1-1; possible D gene TRBD1, 5 bases. Between the trimmed V and J ends, which lost 1 base and 4 bases, there was a span of 13 bases. The CDR3 spans 15 residues. The germline CDR1 and CDR2 sequences are SGHTA and FQGNSA.